The 27 T cell receptor beta chains below were found in one sample sequenced in a study of blood T cell repertoires in COVID-19. The method was immunoSEQ multiplex PCR; TCRdb's version includes in-frame clones alone and lacks a portion of them. The table includes 220,000 or so clones, more than 85% detected once. The sequenced sample was peripheral blood. These receptor sequences come from a woman between 45 and 60 years old with COVID-19, enrolled during active disease.

The V gene is TRBV19, the J gene TRBJ1-5, with D perhaps matching TRBD1 (5 bases). The CDR3 runs to 15 residues. The germline V gene encodes CDR1 LNHDA and CDR2 SQIVND (reference sequence). Deletions cut 3 bases from V and 1 base from J, with 10 bases between. CDR3 residues: CASSMAGGSNQPQHF. In DNA form, the CDR3 reads TGTGCCAGTAGTATGGCGGGGGGGAGCAATCAGCCCCAGCATTTT.

Only one count was recorded for this clone. The chain combines TRBV27 with TRBJ2-7; D possibly corresponds to TRBD2 (6 bases). V shed 6 bases and J shed 2 bases, with 11 bases lying between them. Germline loops: CDR1 MNHEY, CDR2 SMNVEV (reference sequence). The CDR3 runs 13 residues. The CDR3 protein is CASRRDWTYEQYF. CDR3 nucleotide sequence: TGTGCCAGCAGGCGGGACTGGACCTACGAGCAGTACTTC.

The V and J genes are TRBV6-2 or TRBV6-3 and TRBJ1-6; D uncertain. The V and J ends lost 5 bases and 5 bases respectively, with 10 bases between them. Germline values: CDR1 MNHEY, CDR2 SVGEGT. The CDR3 loop spans 14 amino acids. In DNA form, the CDR3 reads TGTGCCAGCAGTCACGGACTGGATAATTCACCCCTCCACTTT. This translates into CASSHGLDNSPLHF.

This chain uses TRBV5-1 with TRBJ2-6; 10 bases match TRBD2. The germline V gene has CDR1 SGHRS and CDR2 YFSETQ. Germline trimming cut 4 bases from V and 3 bases from J; bases unmatched to any gene: 10. The CDR3 length is 18 residues. CDR3: CASSKVSGGAIGANVLTF. The CDR3 DNA reads TGCGCCAGCAGCAAAGTCAGCGGGGGGGCCATTGGGGCCAACGTCCTGACTTTC. The entire variable domain, with the rest obtained from reference TRBV5-1 and TRBJ2-6, is as follows: KAGVTQTPRYLIKTRGQQVTLSCSPISGHRSVSWYQQTPGQGLQFLFEYFSETQRNKGNFPGRFSGRQFSNSRSEMNVSTLELGDSALYLCASSKVSGGAIGANVLTFGAGSRLTVL.

The gene calls are TRBV11-1 and TRBJ1-6, with D perhaps matching TRBD1 (5 bases). Germline V gene data show CDR1 as SGHAT and CDR2 as FQDESV (reference sequence). CDR3 length equals 15 residues. Trimming stripped 1 base from V and 7 bases from J, with 11 bases between. The CDR3 reads CASSLEGAVNSPLHF. The CDR3 bases are TGTGCCAGCAGCTTAGAAGGGGCCGTGAATTCACCCCTCCACTTT.

The V and J genes are TRBV11-2 and TRBJ1-1; D is unclear. Germline CDR1 SGHAT, CDR2 FQNNGV. Trimming removed 5 bases at V and 4 bases at J, with 14 bases between. The CDR3 loop spans 14 amino acids. CDR3 region: CASSLSWASTEAFF. As DNA, the CDR3 is TGTGCCAGCAGCCTCTCTTGGGCATCCACTGAAGCTTTCTTT.

The rearrangement joins TRBV7-8 to TRBJ1-3, with 7 bases that match TRBD1. Trimming removed 2 bases from V and 0 bases from J; junction bases left unmatched: 4. The CDR3 spans 16 residues. Looked up from germline, CDR1 is SGHVS and CDR2 is FQNEAQ. The DNA for the CDR3 is TGTGCCAGCAGCTTACGACAGGGCAGCTCTGGAAACACCATATATTTT. The encoded protein is CASSLRQGSSGNTIYF.

J is TRBJ2-7 and V is TRBV30, with 8 bases matching TRBD1. The CDR3 extends over 14 amino acids. Unmatched junction bases numbered 8, after V lost 4 bases and J lost 3 bases. Per germline, CDR1 GTSNPN and CDR2 SVGIG (reference sequence). CDR3 DNA: TGTGCCTGGATTGGACAGGGAAAGTTCTACGAGCAGTACTTC. This gives the protein CAWIGQGKFYEQYF.

This clone was seen repeatedly, ten times or more. The CDR3 spells CASSFGQGHEQYF. As DNA, the CDR3 is TGTGCCAGCAGCTTCGGACAGGGTCACGAGCAGTACTTC. The genes are TRBV11-3 and TRBJ2-7, with TRBD1 identical over 8 bases. This CDR3 region has 13 residues. Germline trimming cut 3 bases from V and 5 bases from J; bases unmatched to any gene: 3. CDR1 SGHNT and CDR2 YENEEA come from the germline V gene. The variable domain in full, completed from reference TRBV11-3 and TRBJ2-7, reads EAGVVQSPRYKIIEKKQPVAFWCNPISGHNTLYWYLQNLGQGPELLIRYENEEAVDDSQLPKDRFSAERLKGVDSTLKIQPAELGDSAVYLCASSFGQGHEQYFGPGTRLTVT.

About this clone itself: Other nucleotide sequences in the sample specify the same CDR3. The rearrangement uses TRBV9 and TRBJ2-2, with a possible D match to TRBD2 (5 bases). CDR1 is SGDLS, CDR2 YYNGEE, per germline. The CDR3 extends over 14 amino acids. Trimming took off 0 bases at V and 6 bases at J, with 9 bases between the two ends. Here the CDR3 reads CASSVEGGPGELFF. The CDR3 nucleotides read TGTGCCAGCAGCGTAGAAGGAGGTCCCGGGGAGCTGTTTTTT. The whole variable domain, filled in from reference TRBV9 and TRBJ2-2, reads DSGVTQTPKHLITATGQRVTLRCSPRSGDLSVYWYQQSLDQGLQFLIQYYNGEERAKGNILERFSAQQFPDLHSELNLSSLELGDSALYFCASSVEGGPGELFFGEGSRLTVL.

The CDR3 sequence is CATSDPQGVQDTQYF. As DNA, the CDR3 is TGTGCCACCAGTGATCCACAGGGGGTACAGGATACGCAGTATTTT. The rearrangement links TRBV24-1 to TRBJ2-3; 8 nucleotides agree with TRBD1. J gave up 6 bases and V 3 bases, and 7 bases lay outside the gene matches. Germline values: CDR1 KGHDR, CDR2 SFDVKD. CDR3 length: 15 residues.

CDR3: CASFPGQGTTGELFF. In nucleotides, the CDR3 is TGTGCCAGCTTTCCGGGACAGGGCACCACCGGGGAGCTGTTTTTT. The rearrangement links TRBV6-6 to TRBJ2-2; 9 nucleotides agree with TRBD1. Germline values: CDR1 MNHNY, CDR2 SVGAGI (reference sequence). With 8 bases clipped from V and 4 bases from J, the junction kept 8 bases outside the gene matches. This CDR3 is built from 15 residues.

This clone is a singleton in its sample. This chain connects TRBV7-9 to TRBJ1-2; 9 nucleotides line up with TRBD1. Trimming removed 1 base from V and 8 bases from J; junction bases left unmatched: 5. Germline assignment: CDR1 SEHNR and CDR2 FQNEAQ (reference sequence). The CDR3 covers 14 residues. The DNA for the CDR3 is TGTGCCAGCAGCTTAGGACAGGGGGTAGACGGCTACACCTTC. Translating it yields CASSLGQGVDGYTF.

The gene calls are TRBV19 and TRBJ2-6, with TRBD1 as a possible D gene (6 bases). CDR1 is LNHDA and CDR2 is SQIVND in the germline V gene (reference sequence). The CDR3 length is 21 residues. The ends were cut back, 4 bases at V and 0 bases at J, with 25 bases in the middle. CDR3 loop: CASSNRFRTAHTSSGANVLTF. In nucleotides, the CDR3 is TGTGCCAGTAGTAACCGGTTCAGGACAGCACATACAAGCTCTGGGGCCAACGTCCTGACTTTC.

J is TRBJ2-5 and V is TRBV2; 9 bases fit TRBD2. Germline values: CDR1 SNHLY, CDR2 FYNNEI. CDR3 size: 16 residues. Trimming at V came to 4 bases and at J to 4 bases, leaving 10 bases not matched to a gene. The CDR3 DNA reads as TGTGCCAGCAGTGTCGGGATGGCGGGGGGGCGAGAGACCCAGTACTTC. It is translated as CASSVGMAGGRETQYF.

The chain recombines TRBV30 with TRBJ1-2; D may be TRBD1 (6 bases). The length of the CDR3 is 15 residues. Trimming took 1 base from V and 1 from J, leaving 13 bases between them. Germline assignment: CDR1 GTSNPN and CDR2 SVGIG (reference sequence). The CDR3 DNA is TGTGCCTGGAGTGCCCAAACAGGGTTTAACTATGGCTACACCTTC. It yields the protein CAWSAQTGFNYGYTF. The variable domain in full, completed from reference TRBV30 and TRBJ1-2, reads SQTIHQWPATLVQPVGSPLSLECTVEGTSNPNLYWYRQAAGRGLQLLFYSVGIGQISSEVPQNLSASRPQDRQFILSSKKLLLSDSGFYLCAWSAQTGFNYGYTFGSGTRLTVV.

This sequence joins TRBV10-3 and TRBJ1-1; TRBD1 matches at 7 bases. V lost 3 bases, J lost 1 base, and 5 bases stayed unmatched. The CDR3 extends over 15 amino acids. Germline V gene data show CDR1 as ENHRY and CDR2 as SYGVKD. The CDR3 DNA sequence: TGTGCCATCAGTGAAGTGAGGACAGGGAACACTGAAGCTTTCTTT. This codes for CAISEVRTGNTEAFF.

The J gene is TRBJ2-2, the V gene TRBV5-1; TRBD2 aligns across 10 bases. Germline CDR1 reads SGHRS; CDR2 reads YFSETQ. The CDR3 contains 17 residues. The junction had 7 bases not matched to a gene; V was cut back by 0 bases and J by 5 bases. The CDR3 DNA follows: TGCGCCAGCAGCTTGGTCGGCCCGGGACTAGCGACCGGGGAGCTGTTTTTT. It is translated as CASSLVGPGLATGELFF.

V is TRBV7-2 and J is TRBJ1-2, with D possibly being TRBD1 (5 bases). The germline V gene has CDR1 SGHTA and CDR2 FQGNSA. Trimming shortened V by 5 bases and J by 2 bases, and 15 bases separated the two germline ends. This CDR3 is 15 amino acids long. CDR3 nucleotide sequence: TGTGCCAGCAGCCTTGGGGGGAATGGAAACTATGGCTACACCTTC. It yields the protein CASSLGGNGNYGYTF.

The table lists this clone with a count of one. The chain combines TRBV6-5 with TRBJ1-2; weak D call: TRBD1 (5 bases). The CDR3 runs to 13 residues. CDR1 and CDR2 from the germline V gene are MNHEY and SVGAGI. V was cut by 5 bases and J by 4 bases, with 11 bases left in between. The CDR3 region has the DNA TGTGCCAGCAGTCTACAGGAGTCCTATGGCTACACCTTC. Translating gives CASSLQESYGYTF.

This clone came up once. The chain combines TRBV6-5 with TRBJ2-1; 15 bases align to TRBD2. The germline gives CDR1 MNHEY, CDR2 SVGAGI. V dropped 5 bases and J dropped 9; count of bases not matched to a gene: 5. The length of the CDR3 is 15 residues. The CDR3 region is CASSRTSGGVSEQFF. CDR3 DNA: TGTGCCAGCAGTCGGACTAGCGGGGGGGTCAGTGAGCAGTTCTTC.

J is TRBJ2-5 and V is TRBV7-7; no clear D. Trimming shortened V by 4 bases and J by 5 bases, and 11 bases separated the two germline ends. This CDR3 spans 13 amino acids. The germline gives CDR1 SSHAT, CDR2 FNYEAQ (reference sequence). The CDR3 DNA reads TGTGCCAGCAGCTCTAGGTTGGCGGAGACCCAGTACTTC. This encodes CASSSRLAETQYF.

The chain uses TRBV3-1 (or the pseudogene TRBV3-2) and TRBJ2-7, with TRBD1 matching over 8 bases. The CDR3 sequence is 17 residues long. Germline V lookup: CDR1 LGHDT, CDR2 YNNKEL (reference sequence). The V and J ends lost 0 bases and 2 bases, in that order; junction bases with no gene match: 9. This CDR3 is CASSQEKDRDFPYEQYF. CDR3 DNA sequence: TGTGCCAGCAGCCAAGAGAAGGACAGGGACTTCCCCTACGAGCAGTACTTC.

J is TRBJ2-7 and V is TRBV28, with 8 bases that match TRBD2. This CDR3 region has 14 residues. V lost 2 bases, J lost 3 bases, and 3 bases stayed unmatched. Germline V gene lookup returns CDR1 MDHEN and CDR2 SYDVKM. CDR3 coding DNA: TGTGCCAGCAGTTTACCGCGGGGGGTCTACGAGCAGTACTTC. Amino acid sequence: CASSLPRGVYEQYF.

The rearrangement links TRBV10-3 to TRBJ1-2, with D possibly being TRBD1 (6 bases). CDR1 is ENHRY, CDR2 SYGVKD, per germline. The CDR3 extends over 14 amino acids. The germline V and J ends were trimmed by 2 bases and 6 bases, with 13 bases remaining between them. The CDR3 region has the DNA TGTGCCATCAGTGAGGACAGGAGGTTAGATGGCTACACCTTC. Translating gives CAISEDRRLDGYTF.

The genes are TRBV5-1 and TRBJ1-4, with D uncertain. The V gene's germline CDR1 is SGHRS and CDR2 YFSETQ. This CDR3 is 12 amino acids long. The V gene lost 0 bases and the J gene lost 7 bases, with 4 bases spanning the gap. The CDR3 DNA reads as TGCGCCAGCAGCTTGGCCGGTGAAAAACTGTTTTTT. Translated: CASSLAGEKLFF. The whole variable domain, filled in from reference TRBV5-1 and TRBJ1-4, reads KAGVTQTPRYLIKTRGQQVTLSCSPISGHRSVSWYQQTPGQGLQFLFEYFSETQRNKGNFPGRFSGRQFSNSRSEMNVSTLELGDSALYLCASSLAGEKLFFGSGTQLSVL.

The chain couples TRBV19 to TRBJ1-2; no definite D call. V lost 3 bases and J 5 bases, leaving 10 bases between the germline ends. Germline CDR1 LNHDA, CDR2 SQIVND (reference sequence). There are 13 residues in the CDR3. In DNA, the CDR3 is TGTGCCAGTAGTATCTCCGCAGTGTATGGCTACACCTTC. Its protein is CASSISAVYGYTF.